A single sample is the source of the 16 T cell receptor beta chains below, sequenced in a study of glioma-infiltrating T cells after dendritic cell vaccination. Clones were sequenced by immunoSEQ multiplex PCR, and TCRdb holds only the in-frame ones, with some missing. The sample includes about 49,000 clones, 85% seen only once; the top ten take over 10%. The sample was blood, taken before dendritic cell vaccination. The receptors derive from a human donor with glioblastoma.

The CDR3 coding sequence is TGCGCCAGCAGCCAAGAACTAAAGGCGACAGGTCCGACCGGGGAGCTGTTTTTT. Residues: CASSQELKATGPTGELFF. This sequence joins TRBV4-3 and TRBJ2-2; weak D call: TRBD1 (6 bases). Germline V gives CDR1 LGHNA, CDR2 YSLEER. CDR3 length: 18 residues. V shed 0 bases and J shed 5 bases, with 19 bases lying between them.

The DNA of the CDR3 is TGTGCCTGGGCGGGACAGGGCCTTCAGCCCCAGCATTTT. Encoded protein: CAWAGQGLQPQHF. The genes are TRBV30 and TRBJ1-5; TRBD1 matches at 9 bases. In germline, CDR1 is GTSNPN, CDR2 SVGIG (reference sequence). This CDR3 has 13 amino acids. The trim removed 5 bases at V and 6 bases at J, leaving 5 bases unmatched.

This chain uses TRBV9 with TRBJ1-2; 7 nucleotides match TRBD1. The CDR3 spans 12 residues. V was pared by 3 bases and J by 7 bases, with 3 bases of the junction left unmatched. Germline V gives CDR1 SGDLS, CDR2 YYNGEE. The CDR3 loop reads CASSGYRGGYTF. The DNA for the CDR3 is TGTGCCAGCAGCGGATACAGGGGTGGCTACACCTTC.

In this sample, this clone turned up a few times. J is TRBJ2-3 and V is TRBV5-1; tentatively, D is TRBD1 (7 bases). The CDR3 spans 16 residues. Trimming cost V 6 bases and J 1 base, with 18 bases left between them. Germline assignment: CDR1 SGHRS and CDR2 YFSETQ. Written as DNA, the CDR3 is TGCGCCAGCATCAGGGACTCAGGGGGTGGCACAGATACGCAGTATTTT. Protein product: CASIRDSGGGTDTQYF.

J is TRBJ2-2 and V is TRBV5-4; 12 nucleotides align to TRBD2. V shed 6 bases, J shed 4 bases, and the junction held 7 bases outside the gene matches. The CDR3 is 16 residues long. Germline V CDR1 and CDR2: SGHNT, YYREEE (reference sequence). CDR3 protein: CASMLAGGPITGELFF. In nucleotides, the CDR3 is TGTGCCAGCATGCTAGCGGGAGGGCCGATCACCGGGGAGCTGTTTTTT.

The genes are TRBV14 and TRBJ2-5; TRBD2 agrees at 7 bases. Germline CDR1 and CDR2: SGHDN and FVKESK. With 4 bases clipped from V and 1 base from J, the junction kept 9 bases outside the gene matches. This CDR3 region has 16 residues. The CDR3 DNA follows: TGTGCCAGCAGCCGCCTGGGGGGGGACCGCCAAGAGACCCAGTACTTC. Its translation is CASSRLGGDRQETQYF.

V is TRBV7-2 and J is TRBJ1-5; D gene unclear. The CDR3 consists of 13 residues. Looked up from germline, CDR1 is SGHTA and CDR2 is FQGNSA. With 5 bases removed from V and 6 bases from J, the gap between germline ends came to 11 bases. CDR3 sequence: CASSPGLRQPQHF. CDR3 nucleotides: TGTGCCAGCAGCCCAGGACTACGTCAGCCCCAGCATTTT.

The rearrangement links TRBV28 to TRBJ1-6; D is ambiguous. This CDR3 has 15 amino acids. Germline V gives CDR1 MDHEN, CDR2 SYDVKM. V was trimmed by 6 bases and J by 0 bases, leaving 9 bases between them. CDR3 in amino acids: CASRNGYSYNSPLHF. The CDR3 DNA follows: TGTGCCAGCAGGAACGGGTACTCCTATAATTCACCCCTCCACTTT.

The rearrangement uses TRBV10-2 and TRBJ2-3, with D perhaps matching TRBD1 (6 bases). CDR1 WSHSY and CDR2 SAAADI come from the germline V gene. Deletions cut 4 bases from V and 2 bases from J, with 19 bases between. The CDR3 is 17 amino acids. CDR3 protein: CASSGRDTEGPTDTQYF. The DNA for the CDR3 is TGCGCCAGCAGTGGCCGGGACACCGAGGGGCCCACAGATACGCAGTATTTT.

This rearrangement joins TRBV30 to TRBJ1-2, with D perhaps TRBD1 (6 bases). This CDR3 has 15 amino acids. Looked up from germline, CDR1 is GTSNPN and CDR2 is SVGIG (reference sequence). The ends were cut back, 2 bases at V and 7 bases at J, with 20 bases in the middle. The CDR3 DNA sequence: TGTGCCTGGAGTACGGACAGTATGCCAGGAGCTGGCTACACCTTC. As protein: CAWSTDSMPGAGYTF.

The chain uses TRBV6-1 and TRBJ2-3; 7 bases line up with TRBD2. J gave up 1 base and V 2 bases, and 3 bases lay outside the gene matches. CDR3 length: 15 residues. The V gene's germline CDR1 is MNHNS and CDR2 SASEGT. The CDR3 is CASSEQRGGTDTQYF. CDR3 coding DNA: TGTGCCAGCAGTGAACAGCGGGGAGGCACAGATACGCAGTATTTT.

The V call is TRBV11-1, the J call TRBJ2-1, with 9 bases that match TRBD1. The CDR3 is made up of 15 amino acids. V was clipped by 2 bases and J by 4 bases; unmatched bases: 3. Germline V gives CDR1 SGHAT, CDR2 FQDESV (reference sequence). In DNA, the CDR3 is TGTGCCAGCAGCTTAACAGGGGGCCGGTACAATGAGCAGTTCTTC. Its translation is CASSLTGGRYNEQFF. The full variable domain, its missing parts supplied by reference TRBV11-1 and TRBJ2-1, is EAEVAQSPRYKITEKSQAVAFWCDPISGHATLYWYRQILGQGPELLVQFQDESVVDDSQLPKDRFSAERLKGVDSTLKIQPAELGDSAMYLCASSLTGGRYNEQFFGPGTRLTVL.

This rearrangement joins TRBV2 to TRBJ1-4; maybe TRBD1 (5 bases). There are 14 residues in the CDR3. CDR1 and CDR2 from the germline V gene are SNHLY and FYNNEI. The V gene lost 2 bases and the J gene lost 4 bases, with 8 bases spanning the gap. As DNA, the CDR3 is TGTGCCAGCAGTGAAAGGCAGGGTAATGAAAAACTGTTTTTT. This sequence encodes CASSERQGNEKLFF.

The chain links TRBV6-1 to TRBJ2-7, with a weak D call TRBD1 (8 bases). CDR1 MNHNS and CDR2 SASEGT come from the germline V gene. V dropped 1 base and J dropped 5 bases, with 15 bases sitting between them. The CDR3 consists of 15 residues. CDR3 nucleotide sequence: TGTGCCAGCAGTGAAGGCGGACAGGGAGGGAACGAGCAGTACTTC. It codes for CASSEGGQGGNEQYF.

This chain joins TRBV30 and TRBJ1-5, with D tentatively TRBD1 (6 bases). Germline-derived CDR1 and CDR2 are GTSNPN and SVGIG (reference sequence). The CDR3 is made up of 15 amino acids. Deletions cut 1 base from V and 5 bases from J, with 15 bases between. CDR3 residues: CAWSAVSGVYQPQHF. In DNA, the CDR3 is TGTGCCTGGAGTGCCGTCTCAGGGGTGTATCAGCCCCAGCATTTT.

The rearrangement joins TRBV5-8 to TRBJ2-7; the match to TRBD1 covers 8 bases. This CDR3 has 15 amino acids. Germline assignment: CDR1 SGHTS and CDR2 YDEGEE. Losses at the gene ends were 4 bases for V and 3 bases for J; bases not matched to a gene: 9. CDR3 coding DNA: TGTGCCAGCAGCCGGGCAGGGGGCGCGGGCTACGAGCAGTACTTC. Encoded protein: CASSRAGGAGYEQYF.